This T cell receptor beta chain was observed in a study of blood T cell repertoires in COVID-19. CDR3 length equals 14 residues. Trimming cost V 4 bases and J 3 bases; bases outside gene matches: 3. Germline V CDR1 and CDR2: ENHRY, SYGVKD. Clones were read by immunoSEQ multiplex PCR, and TCRdb kept only the in-frame ones, dropping some. The sample records approximately 240,000 clones, 82% being singletons. Material: peripheral blood. The sequence came from an elderly woman with active or convalescent COVID-19. The V and J genes are TRBV10-3 and TRBJ1-2, with 9 positions matching TRBD1. The CDR3 reads CAISGRDRDYGYTF. As DNA, the CDR3 is TGTGCCATCAGTGGGAGGGACAGGGACTATGGCTACACCTTC.